The entry below describes one T cell receptor beta chain. Its target is unknown. The data derive from a study of vaccination effects on CD4 cells after COVID-19. The protocol was immunoSEQ multiplex PCR, while the TCRdb copy is restricted to in-frame clones and leaves out a portion. The repertoire consists of under 30,000 clones, with roughly 68% occurring once and the leading ten covering 15% to 20%. The CDR3 extends over 14 amino acids. Germline V CDR1 and CDR2: SQVTM, ANQGSEA. Trimming removed 3 bases at V and 9 bases at J, with 20 bases between. Antigen-specific CD4+ T cells were expanded (with viral peptide pools) by the ViraFEST assay ahead of sequencing. Isolation of CD4+ T cells took place after around 10 days of culture. Participants received two doses of either the BNT162b2 or mRNA-1273 vaccine.

The chain carries TRBV29-1 and TRBJ1-1; D remains unclear. The sample here was CD4+ T cells from PBMCs cultured with HCoV-OC43 spike peptides, taken after COVID-19 vaccination. The subset is: HCoV-OC43 spike overlapping peptide pool stimulation. This TCR was sampled from a human donor who received a COVID-19 vaccine. CDR3 amino acids: CSVDAVPPSEKAFF. The CDR3 nucleotides are TGCAGCGTTGACGCAGTACCTCCCTCGGAAAAAGCTTTCTTT.